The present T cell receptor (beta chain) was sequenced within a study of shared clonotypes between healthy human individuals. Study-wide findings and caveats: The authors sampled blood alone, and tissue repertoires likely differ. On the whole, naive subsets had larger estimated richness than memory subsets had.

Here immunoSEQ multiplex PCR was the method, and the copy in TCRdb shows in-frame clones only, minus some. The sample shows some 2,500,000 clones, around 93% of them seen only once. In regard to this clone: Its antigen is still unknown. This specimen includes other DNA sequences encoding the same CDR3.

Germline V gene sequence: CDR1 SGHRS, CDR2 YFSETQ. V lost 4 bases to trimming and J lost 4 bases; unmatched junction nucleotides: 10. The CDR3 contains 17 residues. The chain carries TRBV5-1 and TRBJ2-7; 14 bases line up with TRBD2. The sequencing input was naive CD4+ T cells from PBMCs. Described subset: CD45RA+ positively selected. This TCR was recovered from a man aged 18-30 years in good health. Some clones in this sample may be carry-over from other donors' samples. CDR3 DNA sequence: TGCGCCAGCAGCCCGGGGGGACTAGCGGGAGAGTCGTACGAGCAGTACTTC. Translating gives CASSPGGLAGESYEQYF.